These T cell receptor beta chains were read from a single sample in a study of cytomegalovirus exposure and HLA in healthy donors. The protocol was immunoSEQ multiplex PCR, while the TCRdb copy is restricted to in-frame clones and leaves out a portion. The data show 100,000 to 150,000 clones, around 76% seen once. The sample consisted of PBMCs. These receptors were obtained from a male donor in good health and CMV-seronegative. Both conserved end residues are part of each CDR3. D genes are given only for firm matches. Size values are once, few and many counts, or a class for expanded clones, and some rows have none.

v_call	d_call	j_call	clone_size	cdr3_nt	cdr3_aa
TRBV28	.	TRBJ2-5	.	TGTGCCAGCAGCATGGGGCTCCAAGAGACCCAGTACTTC	CASSMGLQETQYF
TRBV28	TRBD2	TRBJ2-3	.	TGTGCCAGCAGTCTCGGGACTAGCGGGGGGGCGGGCACAGATACGCAGTATTTT	CASSLGTSGGAGTDTQYF
TRBV4-2	.	TRBJ1-4	.	TGTGCCAGCAGTGGGGAGTGGGGAGGTAATGAAAAACTGTTTTTT	CASSGEWGGNEKLFF
TRBV6-1	.	TRBJ1-1	.	TGTGCCAGCAGTGGCCCCAACGGACTCATGAACACTGAAGCTTTCTTT	CASSGPNGLMNTEAFF
TRBV30	TRBD1	TRBJ1-5	.	TGTGCCTGGAGTGGGGACAGATTCAATCAGCCCCAGCATTTT	CAWSGDRFNQPQHF
TRBV2	.	TRBJ2-3	few	TGTGCCAGCCTGCGACCCTCCTTCGGCGGTAGCACAGATACGCAGTATTTT	CASLRPSFGGSTDTQYF
TRBV11-2	.	TRBJ2-2	.	TGTGCCAGCAGCTTAAATCCTAGCAACACCGGGGAGCTGTTTTTT	CASSLNPSNTGELFF
TRBV18	.	TRBJ1-4	.	TGTGCCAGCTCCCGTGCGGTGTCAGAGAATGAAAAACTGTTTTTT	CASSRAVSENEKLFF
TRBV2	.	TRBJ1-2	.	TGTGCCAGCAGTCCAACCCTCCGGGAGCTGGTGGGCTACACCTTC	CASSPTLRELVGYTF
TRBV5-5	.	TRBJ1-4	.	TGTGCCAGCAGCTCAAGGACCCCCGGGGGTAATGAAAAACTGTTTTTT	CASSSRTPGGNEKLFF
TRBV29-1	.	TRBJ2-1	.	TGCAGCGTTGACGGGAACAATGAGCAGTTCTTC	CSVDGNNEQFF
TRBV5-1	.	TRBJ2-5	.	TGCGCCAGCAGCTTCGATCGGGTTTCGACCCAGTACTTC	CASSFDRVSTQYF
TRBV7-9	TRBD1	TRBJ1-3	few	TGTGCCAGCAGCTTAAACCTCAGGGGGTATGGAAACACCATATATTTT	CASSLNLRGYGNTIYF
TRBV19	TRBD2	TRBJ2-1	.	TGTGCCAGTAAAATCCTAGCGGGACGGATCGAGGCTGAGCAGTTCTTC	CASKILAGRIEAEQFF
TRBV29-1	TRBD2	TRBJ2-5	.	TGCAGCGTTGAAGACCGAGGGCGGGGGGGAATTACCCAAGAGACCCAGTACTTC	CSVEDRGRGGITQETQYF
TRBV7-2	.	TRBJ2-7	.	TGTGCCAGCACCTCTGTCACAGGGGGGGACGAGCAGTACTTC	CASTSVTGGDEQYF
TRBV9	TRBD1	TRBJ1-5	.	TGTGCCAGCAGCGTAGGGGGTGACAGGGGCAATCAGCCCCAGCATTTT	CASSVGGDRGNQPQHF
TRBV30	TRBD1	TRBJ2-3	.	TGTGCCTGGAGTCCAACAGGGGGCCCCACAGATACGCAGTATTTT	CAWSPTGGPTDTQYF
TRBV7-8	TRBD1	TRBJ2-7	once	TGTGCCAGCAGCTTAGCTGACAGGGATATCACCTACGAGCAGTACTTC	CASSLADRDITYEQYF
TRBV6-5	.	TRBJ1-1	.	TGTGCCAGCACCGAAGGGGGGGAGGTCTCTGAAGCTTTCTTT	CASTEGGEVSEAFF
TRBV9	.	TRBJ2-2	.	TGTGCCAGCAGGGGGCGCGTTACCGGGGAGCTGTTTTTT	CASRGRVTGELFF
TRBV5-1	.	TRBJ1-1	.	TGCGCCAGCAGCCTAACAGGGAACACTGAAGCTTTCTTT	CASSLTGNTEAFF
TRBV5-6	.	TRBJ1-5	.	TGTGCCAGCAGCCCTTCGAGTGGAGGGCTCAATCAGCCCCAGCATTTT	CASSPSSGGLNQPQHF
TRBV7-6	.	TRBJ1-1	.	TGTGCCAGCAGCTCCCAGGCGGGTCTAATAGCTGAAGCTTTCTTT	CASSSQAGLIAEAFF
TRBV30	TRBD1	TRBJ2-5	.	TGTGCCTGGACTGACAGGGCAGGGGAGACCCAGTACTTC	CAWTDRAGETQYF
TRBV7-8	.	TRBJ1-5	.	TGTGCCAGCAGCTTAGGCGGGGTGGGAAGGGATCAGCCCCAGCATTTT	CASSLGGVGRDQPQHF
TRBV5-4	.	TRBJ1-5	.	TGTGCCAGCAGCCTGGAGGGGGGGGGATCCCAGCATTTT	CASSLEGGGSQHF
TRBV19	.	TRBJ1-4	.	TGTGCCAGTAGCCCGATTGAGGAGGCTAATGAAAAACTGTTTTTT	CASSPIEEANEKLFF
TRBV7-2	TRBD1	TRBJ1-5	.	TGTGCCAGCAGCACCGGACAGGGTGGGGGGCGACCCCAGCATTTT	CASSTGQGGGRPQHF
TRBV7-2	TRBD1	TRBJ1-1	.	TGTGCCAGCAGCTTGGGACAGGGGGGCCGTACTGAAGCTTTCTTT	CASSLGQGGRTEAFF
TRBV7-8	TRBD1	TRBJ1-2	few	TGTGCCAGCACCCCTTCGGCAGGGGGTAACTATGGCTACACCTTC	CASTPSAGGNYGYTF
TRBV2	.	TRBJ2-4	.	TGTGCCAGCAGTGATGAGACTAGAATAAACATTCAGTACTTC	CASSDETRINIQYF
TRBV11-3	TRBD2	TRBJ2-7	once	TGTGCCAGCAGCTTAAGGTCTAGCGGGAGGGTCCTTACGAGCTCCTACGAGCAGTACTTC	CASSLRSSGRVLTSSYEQYF
TRBV5-6	.	TRBJ2-1	.	TGTGCCAGCAGCCCCCGTACGGGAGTTCACCGTAATGAGCAGTTCTTC	CASSPRTGVHRNEQFF
TRBV7-2	.	TRBJ1-2	few	TGTGCCAGCAGCGTAGTAGGTCGGGACATCTATGGCTACACCTTC	CASSVVGRDIYGYTF
TRBV4-2	TRBD1	TRBJ2-2	.	TGTGCCAGCAGCCCGTTTCTAGGGGGCGCACCGAACACCGGGGAGCTGTTTTTT	CASSPFLGGAPNTGELFF
TRBV18	.	TRBJ1-4	.	TGTGCCAGCTCACCACCCGGTCTGGTCACTAATGAAAAACTGTTTTTT	CASSPPGLVTNEKLFF
TRBV9	TRBD1	TRBJ1-1	.	TGTGCCAGCAGCGTCAGGGGGGACACTGAAGCTTTCTTT	CASSVRGDTEAFF
TRBV11-3	.	TRBJ2-1	.	TGTGCCAGCAGCTTACAAAGCGGCTACAGTGAGCAGTTCTTC	CASSLQSGYSEQFF
TRBV11-1	TRBD2	TRBJ2-1	once	TGTGCCAGCAGCCCAGGACTAGCACCAAGGGAGCAGTTCTTC	CASSPGLAPREQFF
TRBV2	.	TRBJ1-5	.	TGTGCCAGCAGTGAAGAGGTACAGCAGCCCCAGCATTTT	CASSEEVQQPQHF
TRBV28	.	TRBJ2-6	.	TGTGCCAGCAGACCGCGCTCTGGGGCCAACGTCCTGACTTTC	CASRPRSGANVLTF
TRBV28	TRBD2	TRBJ2-1	.	TGTGCCAGCAGCGGGACTAGCATTTCCTACAATGAGCAGTTCTTC	CASSGTSISYNEQFF
TRBV29-1	TRBD1	TRBJ1-3	.	TGCAGCGCGGGGGACAGCTCTGGAAACACCATATATTTT	CSAGDSSGNTIYF
TRBV4-1	.	TRBJ1-1	.	TGCGCCAGCAGCCAGGGGCTCTGGGCTGAAGCTTTCTTT	CASSQGLWAEAFF
TRBV7-2	TRBD2	TRBJ2-5	.	TGTGCCAGCAGCTTAGGAGGGCTAGCGGGACAAGAGACCCAGTACTTC	CASSLGGLAGQETQYF
TRBV7-9	TRBD2	TRBJ2-1	.	TGTGCCAGCAGCTTGGGACTAGCGGATTACAATGAGCAGTTCTTC	CASSLGLADYNEQFF
TRBV28	TRBD2	TRBJ2-7	.	TGTGCCAGCAGTCCGCCAAGGACTAGCGGCCCTTACGAGCAGTACTTC	CASSPPRTSGPYEQYF
TRBV4-3	TRBD1	TRBJ1-4	.	TGCGCCAGCAGCCAAGACCCAACAGGGGCAAAACTGTTTTTT	CASSQDPTGAKLFF
TRBV10-3	TRBD1	TRBJ2-7	.	TGTGCCATTGCTCCAGATGACAGGGAAACCTACGAGCAGTACTTC	CAIAPDDRETYEQYF
TRBV21-1	.	TRBJ2-7	few	TGTGCCAGCAGCAAAGCCCGGACAGGGCAGGACGAGCAGTACTTC	CASSKARTGQDEQYF
TRBV28	TRBD1	TRBJ2-7	.	TGTGCCAGCACCCCGGAAGGGGGCTCAGACGAGCAGTACTTC	CASTPEGGSDEQYF
TRBV4-2	TRBD1	TRBJ1-1	.	TGTGCCAGCAGCCAAGATTGGGTTTTGACAGGGGGGATGGAAGCTTTCTTT	CASSQDWVLTGGMEAFF
TRBV6-4	TRBD2	TRBJ2-1	.	TGTGCCAGCAGTGAGTCTCAGCGGGGGGGCCGGTATGAGCAGTTCTTC	CASSESQRGGRYEQFF
TRBV19	.	TRBJ2-2	.	TGTGCCAGTAGTATCGGCACCGGGGAGCTGTTTTTT	CASSIGTGELFF